The rows below give T cell receptor beta chains drawn from one sample of a study of identical twins. Using its own MiXCR run on the 5' RACE reads, TCRdb lists one record per CDR3 protein. The sample has under 450,000 distinct CDR3 sequences; less than 20% are singletons. Sequencing was carried out using naive T cells sorted from blood. The source of these receptors is a man aged 45-60 years in good health. The CDR3 runs from the conserved cysteine through the conserved F or W. A D gene is named only where the DNA matches it firmly. The size entry is marked missing in some rows and otherwise reads once, few, many or a size class.

>few|TRBJ2-7|NA|TRBV12-3/TRBV12-4
TGTGCCAGCAGTTTGAACAGGCCCTCCTACGAGCAGTACTTC
CASSLNRPSYEQYF
>many|TRBJ1-2|TRBD1|TRBV7-9
TGTGCCAGCAGCTTACATCGGGGACAGGGGGCTGGCTACACCTTC
CASSLHRGQGAGYTF
>NA|TRBJ1-1|NA|TRBV6-2/TRBV6-3
TGTGCCAGCAGTTACAAGGAAGGGATTGCTGAAGCTTTCTTT
CASSYKEGIAEAFF
>NA|TRBJ2-7|NA|TRBV20-1
TGCAGTGCTAGCCCCATAGTGGGGGCCTACGAGCAGTACTTC
CSASPIVGAYEQYF
>many|TRBJ2-1|NA|TRBV7-6
TGTGCCAGCAGCTTAGCGGGGGCCTCCTACAATGAGCAGTTCTTC
CASSLAGASYNEQFF
>NA|TRBJ2-5|TRBD1|TRBV9
TGTGCCAGCAGCGGCAGGGGGGACAGGGGGTACCAAGAGACCCAGTACTTC
CASSGRGDRGYQETQYF
>few|TRBJ1-2|TRBD1|TRBV10-3
TGTGCCATCAGGGGACAGGGCGGGGGGTATGGCTACACCTTC
CAIRGQGGGYGYTF
>many|TRBJ1-1|NA|TRBV15
TGTGCCACCAGACGCGGGACACCGAACACTGAAGCTTTCTTT
CATRRGTPNTEAFF
>few|TRBJ2-1|TRBD2|TRBV12-3/TRBV12-4
TGTGCCAGCACCCTGACTAGCGGGGGGTTGAGCTCCTACAATGAGCAGTTCTTC
CASTLTSGGLSSYNEQFF
>NA|TRBJ1-2|NA|TRBV28
TGTGCCAGCAGTTTAGGAGGGGCAGCTAACTATGGCTACACCTTC
CASSLGGAANYGYTF
>NA|TRBJ2-1|NA|TRBV4-3
TGCGCCAGCAGCCAATATTTTCTGGGACAGCAGTTCTTC
CASSQYFLGQQFF
>many|TRBJ1-5|NA|TRBV7-8
TGTGCCAGCAGCTTAGATTCCCGTATGCCCCAGCATTTT
CASSLDSRMPQHF
>NA|TRBJ2-7|NA|TRBV5-1
TGCGCCAGCAGCTTGGGCGTAGGGGCAGAATCCTACGAGCAGTACTTC
CASSLGVGAESYEQYF
>few|TRBJ2-7|TRBD1|TRBV5-1
TGCGCCAGCAGCTCGGACAGGGCGAACCTCTACGAGCAGTACTTC
CASSSDRANLYEQYF
>many|TRBJ2-7|NA|TRBV5-1
TGCGCCAGCAGCTCTACAAACTCCTACGAGCAGTACTTC
CASSSTNSYEQYF